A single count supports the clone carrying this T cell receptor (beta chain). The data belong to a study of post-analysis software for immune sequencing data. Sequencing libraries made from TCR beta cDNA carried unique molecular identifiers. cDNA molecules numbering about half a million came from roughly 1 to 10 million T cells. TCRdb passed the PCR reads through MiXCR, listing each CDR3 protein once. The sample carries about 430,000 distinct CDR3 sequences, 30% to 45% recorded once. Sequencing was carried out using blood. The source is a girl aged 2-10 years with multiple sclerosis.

The CDR3 DNA is TGTGCCAGCGAACTAGCGGGAGTCGGGCTCCAAGAGACCCAGTACTTC. Its translation: CASELAGVGLQETQYF. The V and J genes are TRBV6-2 or TRBV6-3 and TRBJ2-5, with TRBD2 matching 11 bases. The CDR3 is 16 residues long. The ends lost 8 bases at V and 1 base at J; junction bases unmatched: 9. Germline CDR1 and CDR2: MNHEY and SVGEGT.